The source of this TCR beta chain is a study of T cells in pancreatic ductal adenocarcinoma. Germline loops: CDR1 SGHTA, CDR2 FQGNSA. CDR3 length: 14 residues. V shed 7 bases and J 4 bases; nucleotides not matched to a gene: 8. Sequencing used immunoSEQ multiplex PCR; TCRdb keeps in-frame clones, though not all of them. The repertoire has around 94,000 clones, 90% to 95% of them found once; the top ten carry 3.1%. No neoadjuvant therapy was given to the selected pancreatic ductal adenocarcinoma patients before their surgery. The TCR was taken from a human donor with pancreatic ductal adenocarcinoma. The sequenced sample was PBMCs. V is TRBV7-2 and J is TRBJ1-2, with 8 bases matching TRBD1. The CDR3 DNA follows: TGTGCCAGCATAGGCGAGGACAGGGCCTATGGCTACACCTTC. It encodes CASIGEDRAYGYTF.